The sequence of this T cell receptor (beta chain) was determined in a study of metastatic and nonmetastatic thyroid tumors. Authors' processing steps: Clinicopathological groups of papillary thyroid cancer showed CDR3 differences that were used to build a distant-metastasis classifier. TCRdb called clones again from the PCR reads with MiXCR. The V and J calls were determined by TCRdb, not by the authors. The table lists over 25,000 clones, 18% of them singletons, with under 12% in the top ten. No patient received treatment before thyroid surgery. Sample share makes this clone medium-sized. Its antigen is still unknown. This CDR3 is 17 amino acids long. Unmatched junction bases numbered 14, after V lost 2 bases and J lost 8 bases. Germline CDR1 MDHEN, CDR2 SYDVKM. Broader study findings: Reportedly, malignant thyroid tumors had significantly higher TCR beta diversity than benign nodules, in blood and tumor.

The sequence came from a female donor with papillary thyroid cancer or a benign thyroid nodule (not recorded which). Some clones in this sample may be carry-over from other donors' samples. The genes are TRBV28 and TRBJ1-3; TRBD1 matches at 8 bases. Sequencing was done on a sample of blood. CDR3 loop: CASSLIRQGMAGDTIYF. DNA of the CDR3: TGTGCCAGCAGTTTAATACGACAGGGGATGGCCGGGGACACCATATATTTT.